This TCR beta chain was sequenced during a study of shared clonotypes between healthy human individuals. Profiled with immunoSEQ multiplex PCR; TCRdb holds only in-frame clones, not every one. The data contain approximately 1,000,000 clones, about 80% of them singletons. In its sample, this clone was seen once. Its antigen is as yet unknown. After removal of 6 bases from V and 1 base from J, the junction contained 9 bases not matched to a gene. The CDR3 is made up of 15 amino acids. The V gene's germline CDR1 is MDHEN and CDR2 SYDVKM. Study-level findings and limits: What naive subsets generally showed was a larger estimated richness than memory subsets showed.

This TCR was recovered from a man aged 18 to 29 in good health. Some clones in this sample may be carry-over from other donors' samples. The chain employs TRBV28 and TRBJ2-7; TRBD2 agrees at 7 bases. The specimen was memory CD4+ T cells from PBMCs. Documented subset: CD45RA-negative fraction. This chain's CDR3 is CASRKGLAASYEQYF. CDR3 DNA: TGTGCCAGCAGAAAGGGCCTAGCGGCGTCCTACGAGCAGTACTTC.